This T cell receptor (beta chain) derives from a study of memory CD4+ T cells and cytomegalovirus serostatus. Here immunoSEQ multiplex PCR was the method, and the copy in TCRdb shows in-frame clones only, minus some. The sample contains more than 55,000 clones, around 83% of which appear only once. Single viable CD3+CD4+CD8-CD45RO+ cells were sorted as the memory CD4+ T cells. In its sample, this clone was seen a few times. V dropped 4 bases and J dropped 5; count of bases not matched to a gene: 7. This CDR3 is 14 amino acids long. Germline assignment: CDR1 WSHSY and CDR2 SAAADI. The chain links TRBV10-2 to TRBJ2-5, with TRBD2 matching 7 bases. What was sequenced was memory CD4+ T cells from blood. The sequence was collected from an adult in good health and CMV-seronegative. The CDR3 nucleotides are TGCGCCAGCAGTGTTGCCGGACTAGGGGAGACCCAGTACTTC. It translates to CASSVAGLGETQYF.